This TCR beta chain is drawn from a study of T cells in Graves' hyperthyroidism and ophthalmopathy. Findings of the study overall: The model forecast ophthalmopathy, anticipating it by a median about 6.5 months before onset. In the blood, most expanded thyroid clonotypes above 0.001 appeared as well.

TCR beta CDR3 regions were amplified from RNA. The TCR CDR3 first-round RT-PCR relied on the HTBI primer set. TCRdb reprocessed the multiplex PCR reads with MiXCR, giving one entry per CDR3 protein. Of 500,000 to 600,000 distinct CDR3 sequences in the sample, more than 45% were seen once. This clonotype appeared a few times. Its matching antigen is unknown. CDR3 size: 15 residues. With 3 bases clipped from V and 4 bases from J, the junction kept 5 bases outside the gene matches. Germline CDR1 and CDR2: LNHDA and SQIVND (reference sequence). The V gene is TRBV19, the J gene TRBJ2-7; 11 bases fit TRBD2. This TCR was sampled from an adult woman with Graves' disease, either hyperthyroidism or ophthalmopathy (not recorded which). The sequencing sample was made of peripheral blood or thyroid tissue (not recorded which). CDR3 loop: CASSMGLAEPYEQYF. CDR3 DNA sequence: TGTGCCAGTAGTATGGGACTAGCGGAGCCTTACGAGCAGTACTTC.